This TCR beta chain appears in the sequencing data of a study of blood T cells in healthy people across ages. Whole-study findings and limits: The fall in TCR beta diversity per million T cells was roughly linear with age. PBMCs went unsorted, and a conclusive naive versus antigen-experienced comparison was therefore prevented.

Primed by a sample-barcoded 5' primer and a J-beta primer mix, a second PCR proceeded for 7 to 11 cycles. TCRdb processed the 5' RACE reads anew with MiXCR; each CDR3 protein has one entry. The data contain 1.5 million to 2 million distinct CDR3 sequences, less than 50% of them singletons. The CDR3 has 14 residues. Trimming removed 6 bases from V and 6 bases from J, with 17 bases in between. A note on this clonotype: Its antigen remains unknown.

The chain carries TRBV12-3 or TRBV12-4 and TRBJ1-2; the D gene is possibly TRBD1 (5 bases). The sample was blood. The receptor was derived from a woman aged 40 to 50 in good health. The CDR3 loop reads CASRLRGVRDGYTF. CDR3 bases: TGTGCCAGCAGACTTCGGGGGGTGAGGGATGGCTACACCTTC.